The rows below give T cell receptor beta chains drawn from one sample of a study of identical twins. MiXCR, applied by TCRdb to the 5' RACE reads, yields one record per CDR3 protein. The top ten clones hold around 0.48% of a sample with some 570,000 distinct CDR3 sequences, approximately 20% of them seen once. Another study also made use of these data, one on yellow fever vaccine responses in identical twins.

Sequenced sample: CD4+ T cells sorted from blood. The source is a woman between 18 and 29 years old in good health. Both conserved end residues are part of each CDR3. A D gene is named only where the DNA matches it firmly. Clone size, where shown, is once, few, many, or a class for clones that have expanded.

j_gene	abundance	d_gene	v_gene	CDR3nt	CDR3aa
TRBJ1-1	many	TRBD1	TRBV11-2	TGTGCCAGCAGTCGTACAGGGGTCACTGAAGCTTTCTTT	CASSRTGVTEAFF
TRBJ2-7	few	NA	TRBV4-1	TGCGCCAGCAGCCGTGACCCCGTACAGGGGCAGTACTTC	CASSRDPVQGQYF
TRBJ2-5	NA	NA	TRBV2	TGTGCCAGCCAGGCCCTTAGTGGAGAGACCCAGTACTTC	CASQALSGETQYF
TRBJ1-5	few	NA	TRBV28	TGTGCCAGCAGTTTTGTTAGGGGCGCGGGGGGGCCCCAGCATTTT	CASSFVRGAGGPQHF
TRBJ2-2	NA	NA	TRBV3-1	TGTGCCAGCAGCCAAGATCCCAGGACCACCGGGGAGCTGTTTTTT	CASSQDPRTTGELFF
TRBJ1-6	NA	NA	TRBV7-6	TGTGCCAGCACCGCCGGCCTCTATAATTCACCCCTCCACTTT	CASTAGLYNSPLHF
TRBJ2-2	few	NA	TRBV11-2	TGTGCCAGCAGCCCCCGACAGGTTGACACCGGGGAGCTGTTTTTT	CASSPRQVDTGELFF
TRBJ2-3	NA	TRBD2	TRBV28	TGTGCCAGCAGTCCCCGAAGCGGGAGAGCTAGCACAGATACGCAGTATTTT	CASSPRSGRASTDTQYF
TRBJ2-5	few	NA	TRBV12-3/TRBV12-4	TGTGCCAGCAGTCCCGGGACCGAGTACCAAGAGACCCAGTACTTC	CASSPGTEYQETQYF
TRBJ2-7	few	NA	TRBV5-1	TGCGCCTCGCGAGTAGGACTAAATACCTACGAGCAGTACTTC	CASRVGLNTYEQYF
TRBJ2-1	NA	TRBD2	TRBV12-3/TRBV12-4	TGTGCCAGCAGGACTAGCGGGAGGGCCGGGGCCTACAATGAGCAGTTCTTC	CASRTSGRAGAYNEQFF
TRBJ2-7	few	TRBD2	TRBV7-8	TGTGCCAGCAGCTTCGGAGGACTAGCGGGAGGTTACGAGCAGTACTTC	CASSFGGLAGGYEQYF
TRBJ2-1	NA	NA	TRBV7-2	TGTGCCAGCAGAAGACAGGAGACTAATGAGCAGTTCTTC	CASRRQETNEQFF
TRBJ2-3	NA	NA	TRBV7-9	TGTGCCAGCAGCTTAGCCCCCGAGGATACGCAGTATTTT	CASSLAPEDTQYF
TRBJ1-1	few	TRBD1	TRBV20-1	TGCAGTGCTACAGACAGGGCCACTGAAGCTTTCTTT	CSATDRATEAFF
TRBJ2-6	NA	NA	TRBV20-1	TGCAGTGCCAGCCGGGTGGGGTCTTCTGGGGCCAACGTCCTGACTTTC	CSASRVGSSGANVLTF
TRBJ2-5	NA	NA	TRBV3-1	TGTGCCAGCAGCCAAGGAGGCAGGGACCAGACCCAGTACTTC	CASSQGGRDQTQYF
TRBJ2-1	NA	TRBD2	TRBV7-2	TGTGCCAGCAGCTTAGTTAGCGGGGGTGGGAATGAGCAGTTCTTC	CASSLVSGGGNEQFF
TRBJ2-6	NA	NA	TRBV4-2	TGTGCCAGCAGCCAAGATTGGAACGCTGGGGCCAACGTCCTGACTTTC	CASSQDWNAGANVLTF
TRBJ2-3	few	TRBD2	TRBV5-1	TGCGCCAGCAGCTTGGGCTTCTCGGGGGGTCCAGATACGCAGTATTTT	CASSLGFSGGPDTQYF
TRBJ2-2	NA	NA	TRBV27	TGTGCCAGCAGACTAAACAGGGGGGAGCTGTTTTTT	CASRLNRGELFF
TRBJ2-3	NA	NA	TRBV12-3/TRBV12-4	TGTGCCAGCAGTAGACTATCCTCTAGCACAGATACGCAGTATTTT	CASSRLSSSTDTQYF
TRBJ1-2	many	NA	TRBV25-1	TGTGCCAGCAGTTTCAACCAGGGGTACTATGGCTACACCTTC	CASSFNQGYYGYTF
TRBJ2-7	few	NA	TRBV5-1	TGCGCCAGCAGCTTGGGACCTTGGGAGCAGTACTTC	CASSLGPWEQYF
TRBJ2-3	NA	NA	TRBV12-3/TRBV12-4	TGTGCCAGCAGTTTTTGGATAGGGAAAGATACGCAGTATTTT	CASSFWIGKDTQYF
TRBJ2-1	few	TRBD1	TRBV20-1	TGCAGTGCCCGGACAGGTCTCTACAATGAGCAGTTCTTC	CSARTGLYNEQFF
TRBJ2-1	NA	NA	TRBV20-1	TGCAGTGCTAGAGATTTTAGGATCTTGGACAATGAGCAGTTCTTC	CSARDFRILDNEQFF
TRBJ1-1	few	TRBD1	TRBV5-5	TGTGCCAGCAGCGAACAGGGGATAGGGACTGAAGCTTTCTTT	CASSEQGIGTEAFF
TRBJ2-1	few	TRBD2	TRBV27	TGTGCCAGCAGTTCTAGAGGACTAGCGGGAGTGTCCTACAATGAGCAGTTCTTC	CASSSRGLAGVSYNEQFF
TRBJ2-2	NA	TRBD2	TRBV15	TGTGCCACCAGCAGAGATCTGACTAGCGGGAGATACGGGGAGCTGTTTTTT	CATSRDLTSGRYGELFF
TRBJ2-1	many	NA	TRBV11-1	TGTGCCAGCAGCTGGGGGGGGGGTAAACGCCGACAGGGGAGCTCCTACAATGAGCAGTTCTTC	CASSWGGGKRRQGSSYNEQFF